These T cell receptor beta chains were read from a single sample in a study of shared clonotypes between healthy human individuals. The protocol was immunoSEQ multiplex PCR, while the TCRdb copy is restricted to in-frame clones and leaves out a portion. The table has about 680,000 clones, 92% seen once; the top ten hold more than 20%. The sequencing input was naive CD8+ T cells sorted from blood. The receptors originated from a young man in good health. Both conserved end residues are part of each CDR3. The D gene is left open where the match is weak. The size of a clone is reported for some rows only, either as once, few or many, or as a class for expanded clones.

CDR3,DNA,V,size,D,J
CASSQDVSDNEQFF,TGTGCCAGCAGCCAAGATGTTTCAGACAATGAGCAGTTCTTC,TRBV4-2,-,-,TRBJ2-1
CASSVDSGSGNTIYF,TGTGCCAGCAGCGTAGATTCAGGGAGTGGAAACACCATATATTTT,TRBV9,-,-,TRBJ1-3
CASSLRDTYEQYF,TGTGCCAGCAGTTTAAGAGACACCTACGAGCAGTACTTC,TRBV27,-,-,TRBJ2-7
CASSIGQTSGRRKDTQYF,TGTGCCAGCAGTATAGGCCAGACTAGCGGGAGACGTAAAGATACGCAGTATTTT,TRBV27,-,TRBD2,TRBJ2-3
CASSPKENTIYF,TGTGCCAGCAGCCCTAAAGAGAACACCATATATTTT,TRBV7-9,-,-,TRBJ1-3
CASSEGVEQYF,TGTGCCAGCAGTGAAGGGGTCGAGCAGTACTTC,TRBV27,-,-,TRBJ2-7
CASSLAGTALDEQFF,TGTGCCAGCTCCCTAGCAGGGACCGCCCTTGATGAGCAGTTCTTC,TRBV6-1,-,-,TRBJ2-1
CAISPGTDAYGYTF,TGTGCCATCAGCCCCGGGACTGATGCCTATGGCTACACCTTC,TRBV10-3,-,-,TRBJ1-2
CASSMGPGNTIYF,TGTGCCAGTAGTATGGGGCCTGGAAACACCATATATTTT,TRBV19,-,-,TRBJ1-3
CATSDSSGERETQYF,TGTGCCACCAGCGATTCTAGCGGAGAACGAGAGACCCAGTACTTC,TRBV15,few,TRBD2,TRBJ2-5
CASLGTLTLTGELFF,TGTGCCAGCCTCGGGACTCTTACCCTCACCGGGGAGCTGTTTTTT,TRBV7-9,-,-,TRBJ2-2
CSVESADLNEQFF,TGCAGCGTTGAATCTGCAGACTTGAATGAGCAGTTCTTC,TRBV29-1,-,-,TRBJ2-1
CSLLHPQLNEQFF,TGCAGCCTGCTGCACCCCCAGCTCAATGAGCAGTTCTTC,TRBV29-1,-,-,TRBJ2-1
CASSPAGLFPGDEQYF,TGTGCCAGCAGTCCTGCGGGACTATTTCCCGGTGACGAGCAGTACTTC,TRBV27,-,TRBD2,TRBJ2-7
CATSSRMTGEEQYF,TGTGCCACCAGCAGCCGCATGACCGGGGAGGAGCAGTACTTC,TRBV15,-,-,TRBJ2-7
CASSLYEDGSNQPQHF,TGTGCCAGCAGCTTGTACGAGGATGGGAGCAATCAGCCCCAGCATTTT,TRBV7-9,-,-,TRBJ1-5
CASSPRRVWGELFF,TGTGCCAGCAGCCCGAGAAGGGTTTGGGGGGAGCTGTTTTTT,TRBV7-9,-,-,TRBJ2-2
CATSRDRDSYEQYF,TGTGCCACCAGCAGAGACCGGGACAGCTACGAGCAGTACTTC,TRBV15,-,TRBD1,TRBJ2-7
CASSGVFGEAFF,TGTGCCAGCAGCGGCGTATTTGGTGAAGCTTTCTTT,TRBV9,-,-,TRBJ1-1
CATSLQGNTEAFF,TGTGCCACCAGCTTACAGGGGAACACTGAAGCTTTCTTT,TRBV15,once,-,TRBJ1-1
CASSPQGVVETQYF,TGCGCCAGCAGCCCACAGGGGGTTGTGGAGACCCAGTACTTC,TRBV4-1,-,TRBD1,TRBJ2-5
CASSMTGWSVGELFF,TGTGCCAGCAGTATGACAGGGTGGTCAGTCGGGGAGCTGTTTTTT,TRBV27,-,TRBD1,TRBJ2-2
CSVGQTYEQYF,TGCAGCGTCGGACAGACCTACGAGCAGTACTTC,TRBV29-1,-,-,TRBJ2-7
CASSATRTGGHLYGYTF,TGTGCCAGCAGCGCAACCCGGACAGGGGGGCACCTCTATGGCTACACCTTC,TRBV27,-,TRBD1,TRBJ1-2
CASSFAFWGTEAFF,TGTGCCAGCAGCTTCGCTTTTTGGGGCACTGAAGCTTTCTTT,TRBV5-5,-,-,TRBJ1-1
CASSPTPGLAVFEQYF,TGTGCCAGCAGCCCCACCCCCGGCCTAGCGGTCTTCGAGCAGTACTTC,TRBV7-2,-,TRBD2,TRBJ2-7
CASSQRASQSYEQYF,TGTGCCAGTAGTCAAAGGGCTAGCCAAAGCTACGAGCAGTACTTC,TRBV19,-,-,TRBJ2-7
CASSLRGSPPGNEQFF,TGTGCCAGCAGCCTCCGCGGGAGCCCCCCGGGGAATGAGCAGTTCTTC,TRBV16,-,TRBD2,TRBJ2-1
CASSLWGEGNQPQHF,TGTGCCAGCAGCTTATGGGGGGAGGGCAATCAGCCCCAGCATTTT,TRBV28,-,-,TRBJ1-5
CASSVGDRVYEQYF,TGTGCCAGCAGCGTAGGGGACAGGGTGTACGAGCAGTACTTC,TRBV9,few,TRBD1,TRBJ2-7
CASREWDFQETQYF,TGTGCCAGCAGGGAGTGGGACTTTCAAGAGACCCAGTACTTC,TRBV2,-,-,TRBJ2-5
CASSAHRDSSYEQYF,TGTGCCAGCAGCGCCCATCGGGACAGCTCCTACGAGCAGTACTTC,TRBV9,-,TRBD1,TRBJ2-7
CASSLAGGGAFF,TGTGCCAGCAGCTTAGCAGGGGGGGGAGCTTTCTTT,TRBV7-6,-,-,TRBJ1-1
CASSLVAVGSYEQYF,TGTGCCAGCAGCTTGGTGGCGGTAGGGTCCTACGAGCAGTACTTC,TRBV5-4,once,-,TRBJ2-7
CASSEAVTYEQYF,TGTGCCAGCAGTGAAGCAGTGACCTACGAGCAGTACTTC,TRBV6-1,-,-,TRBJ2-7